This T cell receptor (beta chain) was documented in a study of blood T cell repertoires in COVID-19 (dated by TCRdb to about 2020). Background on the whole study: Samples from collaborators originated in the United States, Italy and Spain and spanned both the acute and convalescent phases of COVID-19. The prospective study material was composed of cDNA or gDNA derived from T cells, B-cell-depleted T cells, or PBMCs. Subjects who had been exposed to COVID-19, were actively infected with it, or had recovered from it provided the deeply sampled blood TCRbeta repertoires that made up the dataset. The repertoires were released in a freely available public database intended as a resource for research on the immune response to SARS-CoV-2. Samples were obtained from the ongoing ImmuneRACE study (first 160 participants) and from about 1,300 subjects provided by 6 global collaborators. The sample metadata nearly always contained a de-identified subject ID, COVID-19 status, age in years and sex. Where available, HLA class I and class II types were taken from metadata supplied by the sample provider and were not determined by assay-based typing. Broader findings and caveats from the paper: Clinical and demographic metadata were provided uncurated, with the amount varying by source and participant.

The CDR3, cysteine through phenylalanine, is 15 amino acids long. CDR3 DNA only is kept here, 45 bases in frame from base 1. V is shortened by 4 bases, J by 0 bases, and the region joining them spans 11 bases. In the germline V gene, CDR1 corresponds to SGHRS and CDR2 to YFSETQ. Each collaborating institution followed its own protocols to collect whole blood in K2EDTA tubes. For TCRbeta analysis, collaborator samples were shipped as frozen whole blood, as isolated PBMCs, or as DNA extracted from either sample type. As concerns this clone: The antigen it recognizes is unknown. Base-call qualities are not available, and no considerably larger clone is one nucleotide away.

The immunoSEQ Assay, a bias-controlled multiplex PCR, was used to amplify TCRbeta CDR3 regions from genomic DNA. Under the source paper's analysis protocol: Within the assay, amplification of reference gene primers was used to estimate how many nucleated cells each sample contained. To quantify the absolute abundance of each unique TCRbeta CDR3 rearrangement, sequence reads were collapsed and filtered. Productive Simpson clonality was computed per sample as the square root of Simpson's diversity index over productive rearrangements. Sourced from immuneACCESS, this table was stored by TCRdb with only in-frame sequences that have V and J called. A share of the clones is absent; for the studies checked, an unresolved V gene accounts for under half, and the remainder has no known explanation. V, J and clone size reflect that table, while D and trimming were determined from the DNA. In this sample the table shows over 25,000 clones, 85% of which occur a single time. The ten largest clonotypes hold around 7% of the sample.

Sample: peripheral blood. The TCR originated in a man in his 60s with active COVID-19. The V and J genes are TRBV5-1 and TRBJ2-1, with a weak D call of TRBD2 (6 bases match). The nucleotide sequence reads TGCGCCAGCAGCCCTACTAGCATCTCCTACAATGAGCAGTTCTTC. Its protein reads: CASSPTSISYNEQFF.